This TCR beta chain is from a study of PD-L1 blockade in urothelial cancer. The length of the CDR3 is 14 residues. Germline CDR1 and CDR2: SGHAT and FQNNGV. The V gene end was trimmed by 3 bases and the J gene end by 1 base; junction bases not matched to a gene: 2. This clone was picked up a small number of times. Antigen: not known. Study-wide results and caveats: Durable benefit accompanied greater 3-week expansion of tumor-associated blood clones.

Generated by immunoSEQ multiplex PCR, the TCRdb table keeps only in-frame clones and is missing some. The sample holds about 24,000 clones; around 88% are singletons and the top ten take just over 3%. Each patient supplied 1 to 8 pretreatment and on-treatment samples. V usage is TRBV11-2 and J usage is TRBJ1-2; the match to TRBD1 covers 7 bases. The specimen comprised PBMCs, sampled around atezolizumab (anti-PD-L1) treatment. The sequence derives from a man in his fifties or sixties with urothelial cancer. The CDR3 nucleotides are TGTGCCAGCAGCTTCGGGACAGTTAACTATGGCTACACCTTC. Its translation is CASSFGTVNYGYTF.